This T cell receptor (beta chain) appears in the sequencing data of a study of blood T cell repertoires in COVID-19. The wider study: Acute and convalescent COVID-19 samples came from the United States, Italy and Spain. PBMCs, B-cell-depleted T cells, or T cells provided the cDNA or gDNA that made up the material.

Assay used: immunoSEQ multiplex PCR; TCRdb lists only in-frame clones, some missing. The sample has about 220,000 clones, 80% to 90% seen once; the top ten hold 3% to 3.5%. Recruitment covered under 25 US areas and drew participants whose ages spanned roughly 18 to 89 years. The CDR3 runs to 13 residues. Germline V lookup: CDR1 GTSNPN, CDR2 SVGIG (reference sequence). Trimming pared 2 bases from V and 4 bases from J, leaving 9 bases between. This chain uses TRBV30 with TRBJ1-5, with a tentative D call TRBD1 (5 bases). The origin of this receptor is a woman between 18 and 30 years old in a cohort exposed to, infected with or recovered from COVID-19 (not recorded which). The specimen sequenced was PBMCs or T cells enriched from blood (not recorded which). Here the CDR3 DNA reads TGTGCCTGGAGTTCCGGGGGGAATCAGCCCCAGCATTTT. This encodes CAWSSGGNQPQHF.